The 29 T cell receptor beta chains given below trace back to one sample, sequenced in a study of CD8+CD57+ T cells in acquired aplastic anemia. TCR beta VDJ and CDR3 profiles were obtained from a genomic DNA template. Via MiXCR, TCRdb re-called the reads, giving one row per CDR3 protein. The sample has approximately 65,000 distinct CDR3 sequences; 55% are singletons. Sample: sorted CD4+, CD8+, or CD8+CD57+ T cells (not recorded which) from PBMCs. Receptor source: a human donor in good health, serving as a control.

V usage is TRBV9 and J usage is TRBJ1-1; no clear D gene. CDR3 length: 15 amino acids. CDR1 is SGDLS and CDR2 is YYNGEE in the germline V gene. V was shortened by 1 base and J by 5 bases, with 15 bases between the two germline ends. The CDR3 here is CASSVLEGTGTEAFF. The CDR3 bases are TGTGCCAGCAGCGTACTCGAGGGAACTGGGACTGAAGCTTTCTTT.

This clonotype showed up many times. The chain combines TRBV5-1 with TRBJ1-2; D remains unclear. CDR1 and CDR2 from the germline V gene are SGHRS and YFSETQ. V shed 0 bases and J shed 3 bases, with 6 bases lying between them. This CDR3 region has 13 residues. The DNA of the CDR3 is TGCGCCAGCAGCTTGGAGGGTCACTATGGCTACACCTTC. Amino acid sequence: CASSLEGHYGYTF.

This clonotype was observed many times. This chain links TRBV12-3 or TRBV12-4 with TRBJ1-1; D not certain. Trimming took off 3 bases at V and 1 base at J, with 12 bases between the two ends. This CDR3 spans 15 amino acids. The CDR3 loop reads CASSLSGRKNTEAFF. The CDR3 DNA sequence: TGTGCCAGCAGTTTGTCAGGCAGAAAGAACACTGAAGCTTTCTTT.

The chain is built from TRBV20-1 and TRBJ2-3; D gene unclear. The CDR3 loop spans 14 amino acids. V gave up 6 bases and J gave up 1 base, with 14 bases separating them. The germline CDR1 and CDR2 sequences are DFQATT and SNEGSKA (reference sequence). This chain's CDR3 is CSAESWERTDTQYF. The CDR3 DNA follows: TGCAGTGCCGAAAGCTGGGAACGCACAGATACGCAGTATTTT.

This clonotype qualifies as medium-sized. The chain recombines TRBV10-3 with TRBJ2-5; D is ambiguous. CDR1 and CDR2 (germline): ENHRY, SYGVKD. This CDR3 spans 15 amino acids. Trimming stripped 0 bases from V and 5 bases from J, with 13 bases between. The CDR3 here is CAISESMTISETQYF. In DNA, the CDR3 is TGTGCCATCAGTGAGTCAATGACGATTTCGGAGACCCAGTACTTC.

The chain joins TRBV6-1 to TRBJ1-6, with D maybe TRBD1 (6 bases). V was shortened by 8 bases and J by 9 bases, with 20 bases between the two germline ends. The CDR3 runs to 15 residues. Looked up from germline, CDR1 is MNHNS and CDR2 is SASEGT. The CDR3 DNA reads as TGTGCCAGCCGACTTACCCAGGGGCTTCGTTCACCCCTCCACTTT. Translating gives CASRLTQGLRSPLHF.

This clonotype was found a few times. V gene TRBV19 combines with J gene TRBJ2-7, with TRBD1 matching over 8 bases. Germline V lookup: CDR1 LNHDA, CDR2 SQIVND (reference sequence). CDR3 size: 13 residues. V lost 6 bases, J lost 4 bases, and 5 bases stayed unmatched. The CDR3 DNA follows: TGTGCCAGTAGCTATGGACAGGGTTACGAGCAGTACTTC. Translating it yields CASSYGQGYEQYF.

The chain recombines TRBV9 with TRBJ1-2, with 9 nucleotides matching TRBD1. CDR3 length: 15 amino acids. J gave up 5 bases and V 2 bases, and 7 bases lay outside the gene matches. Germline lookup yields CDR1 SGDLS and CDR2 YYNGEE. CDR3 protein: CASSVHTTGGYGYTF. In DNA, the CDR3 is TGTGCCAGCAGCGTTCACACGACAGGGGGTTATGGCTACACCTTC.

This clonotype was picked up many times. The chain links TRBV4-1 to TRBJ2-3; D assignment may be TRBD1 or TRBD2 (6 bases each). Germline V gene sequence: CDR1 MGHRA, CDR2 YSYEKL. Deletions cut 0 bases from V and 1 base from J, with 14 bases between. The CDR3 spans 17 residues. CDR3 loop: CASSQDRGTFGTDTQYF. CDR3 nucleotides: TGCGCCAGCAGCCAAGATCGCGGGACATTCGGCACAGATACGCAGTATTTT.

The V call is TRBV7-2, the J call TRBJ1-5; D is unresolved. The V and J ends lost 2 bases and 4 bases respectively, with 6 bases between them. The CDR3 runs 13 residues. Germline V gene lookup returns CDR1 SGHTA and CDR2 FQGNSA. CDR3 DNA: TGTGCCAGCAGCTTAATGAGGAATCAGCCCCAGCATTTT. It is translated as CASSLMRNQPQHF.

As concerns this clonotype: A much larger clone is a single base away; this may be a read error. V gene TRBV6-2 or TRBV6-3 combines with J gene TRBJ2-7, with a possible D match to TRBD2 (5 bases). CDR3 length: 12 residues. V gave up 2 bases and J gave up 9 bases, with 11 bases separating them. The germline gives CDR1 MNHEY, CDR2 SVGEGT. The CDR3, as DNA: TGTGCCAGCAGTTACGTCCCCGGAGGGCAGTACTTC. Residues: CASSYVPGGQYF.

The table lists this clonotype with many counts. This chain links TRBV7-3 with TRBJ2-5; 7 bases fit TRBD2. The germline V gene has CDR1 SGHTA and CDR2 FQGTGA. V lost 3 bases to trimming and J lost 4 bases; unmatched junction nucleotides: 8. The CDR3 runs to 15 residues. CDR3 loop: CASSLGGGLGETQYF. CDR3 DNA sequence: TGTGCCAGCAGCTTGGGGGGTGGACTAGGAGAGACCCAGTACTTC.

This clonotype has more than one count but fewer than ten. This rearrangement joins TRBV10-3 to TRBJ2-1; 9 bases are shared with TRBD1. The CDR3 is 15 residues long. V lost 6 bases, J lost 10 bases, and 13 bases stayed unmatched. CDR1 is ENHRY, CDR2 SYGVKD, per germline. CDR3 residues: CAISDNDRGALEQFF. DNA for the CDR3: TGTGCCATCAGCGATAACGACAGGGGGGCCTTGGAGCAGTTCTTC.

The chain has TRBV5-6 and TRBJ1-1; D unclear. The CDR3 is 11 residues long. Between the trimmed V and J ends, which lost 1 base and 14 bases, there was a span of 12 bases. Germline V gene data show CDR1 as SGHDT and CDR2 as YYEEEE. The CDR3 sequence: CASSLKSRAFF. Written as DNA, the CDR3 is TGTGCCAGCAGCTTGAAATCGAGAGCCTTCTTT.

This clonotype was seen once. This could be a read error, since a much larger clone is one nucleotide away. The chain's CDR3 is CAWGAKNVQYF. The CDR3 DNA reads TGTGCCTGGGGGGCCAAAAACGTTCAGTACTTC. The V call is TRBV30, the J call TRBJ2-4; perhaps TRBD1 as D (5 bases). The CDR3 contains 11 residues. CDR1 is GTSNPN, CDR2 SVGIG, per germline (reference sequence).

This chain joins TRBV25-1 and TRBJ2-1; 10 bases are shared with TRBD2. J was trimmed by 1 base and V by 4 bases; bases with no gene match: 13. This CDR3 spans 19 amino acids. Germline V gene sequence: CDR1 MGHDK, CDR2 SYGVNS. CDR3 in DNA: TGTGCCAGCAGTGCAACATTGGGGACTAGCGCTGGTTCCTACAATGAGCAGTTCTTC. It encodes CASSATLGTSAGSYNEQFF.

This rearrangement joins TRBV4-1 to TRBJ2-5, with 9 positions matching TRBD1. CDR1 is MGHRA and CDR2 is YSYEKL in the germline V gene. V trimming: 3 bases; J trimming: 5 bases; junction bases outside the gene matches: 7. The CDR3 extends over 15 amino acids. DNA for the CDR3: TGCGCCAGCAGCCACAGACAGGGGGAGGGGGAGACCCAGTACTTC. Translating it yields CASSHRQGEGETQYF.

This rearrangement joins TRBV10-1 to TRBJ2-3; 10 nucleotides agree with TRBD2. J was trimmed by 4 bases and V by 8 bases; bases with no gene match: 3. Germline assignment: CDR1 WNHNN and CDR2 SYGVQD (reference sequence). CDR3 length: 13 residues. As DNA, the CDR3 is TGCGCCAGCGGCAGCGGGAGGGCAGATACGCAGTATTTT. As protein: CASGSGRADTQYF.

This clonotype was counted at least ten times. The rearrangement uses TRBV5-1 and TRBJ2-7, with TRBD2 matching 7 bases. The CDR3 runs to 14 residues. V was clipped by 2 bases and J by 5 bases; unmatched bases: 7. Germline V gene sequence: CDR1 SGHRS, CDR2 YFSETQ. The CDR3 nucleotides are TGCGCCAGCAGCTTCGGGCGGGAGTACAACGAGCAGTACTTC. Protein sequence: CASSFGREYNEQYF.

The rearrangement links TRBV10-2 to TRBJ1-6; TRBD1 matches 8 bases. The germline gives CDR1 WSHSY, CDR2 SAAADI. The CDR3 is 15 residues long. V dropped 6 bases and J dropped 6; count of bases not matched to a gene: 7. DNA of the CDR3: TGCGCCAGCAGGATCGGGACAGGCGGTAATTCACCCCTCCACTTT. As protein: CASRIGTGGNSPLHF.

This clonotype is deemed medium-sized. A read error may account for a junction end that differs from germline. J is TRBJ2-5 and V is TRBV7-7; D uncertain. CDR1 SSHAT and CDR2 FNYEAQ come from the germline V gene (reference sequence). The CDR3 has 13 residues. CDR3 bases: TGTGCTAGCAGCTTCGGTCTCAAAGAGACCCAGTACTTC. Encoded protein: CASSFGLKETQYF. Full variable domain (rest looked up from reference TRBV7-7 and TRBJ2-5): GAGVSQSPRYKVTKRGQDVTLRCDPISSHATLYWYQQALGQGPEFLTYFNYEAQPDKSGLPSDRFSAERPEGSISTLTIQRTEQRDSAMYRCASSFGLKETQYFGPGTRLLVL.

This clonotype came up many times. The gene calls are TRBV29-1 and TRBJ2-3; D uncertain. V lost 3 bases and J lost 1, with 14 bases in between. The CDR3 runs to 15 residues. Germline values: CDR1 SQVTM, CDR2 ANQGSEA. CDR3 sequence (DNA): TGCAGCGTTGAGTACGGGTTTAGGGGCACAGATACGCAGTATTTT. This translates into CSVEYGFRGTDTQYF.

This clonotype was seen at least ten times. The V and J genes are TRBV14 and TRBJ1-3; a possible D gene is TRBD1 (5 bases). The CDR3 is made up of 14 amino acids. In germline, CDR1 is SGHDN, CDR2 FVKESK. Between the trimmed V and J ends, which lost 2 bases and 3 bases, there was a span of 8 bases. In DNA, the CDR3 is TGTGCCAGCAGCCAACAGGGCCTTGGAAACACCATATATTTT. It yields the protein CASSQQGLGNTIYF. Supplemented by reference TRBV14 and TRBJ1-3, the full variable domain reads EAGVTQFPSHSVIEKGQTVTLRCDPISGHDNLYWYRRVMGKEIKFLLHFVKESKQDESGMPNNRFLAERTGGTYSTLKVQPAELEDSGVYFCASSQQGLGNTIYFGEGSWLTVV.

This clonotype was seen at least ten times. V and J are TRBV7-2 and TRBJ2-7; 10 bases match TRBD2. Germline CDR1 and CDR2: SGHTA and FQGNSA. With V trimmed by 3 bases and J by 2 bases, 4 bases remained unmatched. This CDR3 is 15 amino acids long. The CDR3 nucleotides are TGTGCCAGCAGCTTTCAAGCGGGAGGGCCCTACGAGCAGTACTTC. It encodes CASSFQAGGPYEQYF.

The CDR3 spells CASSLRGESSYEQYV. In DNA, the CDR3 is TGTGCCAGTAGCCTACGGGGGGAGAGCTCCTACGAGCAGTACGTC. The chain joins TRBV19 to TRBJ2-7; 7 bases are a match to TRBD2. After removal of 6 bases from V and 0 bases from J, the junction contained 8 bases not matched to a gene. The germline V gene encodes CDR1 LNHDA and CDR2 SQIVND (reference sequence). CDR3 length: 15 residues.

The sample holds a few counts of this clonotype. The chain uses TRBV2 and TRBJ2-5, with 9 bases aligning to TRBD2. V lost 6 bases, J lost 5 bases, and 10 bases stayed unmatched. Germline lookup yields CDR1 SNHLY and CDR2 FYNNEI. The CDR3 loop spans 15 amino acids. The CDR3 DNA sequence: TGTGCCAGCAGGCTAGCGGGGTCCACGGCGGAGACCCAGTACTTC. Its protein product is CASRLAGSTAETQYF.

The chain employs TRBV7-9 and TRBJ2-3; D is unresolved. This CDR3 has 13 amino acids. Germline V gives CDR1 SEHNR, CDR2 FQNEAQ (reference sequence). Trimming removed 5 bases at V and 6 bases at J, with 12 bases between. The CDR3 region is CASSPTFVDTQYF. The CDR3 DNA sequence: TGTGCCAGCAGCCCCACTTTCGTGGATACGCAGTATTTT.

This clonotype was counted ten times or more. J is TRBJ2-1 and V is TRBV20-1; TRBD2 matches at 7 bases. Germline assignment: CDR1 DFQATT and CDR2 SNEGSKA (reference sequence). The trim removed 6 bases at V and 8 bases at J, leaving 13 bases unmatched. The length of the CDR3 is 14 residues. CDR3 in DNA: TGCAGTGCGGAGCGTGGGGGGGGACTCGATGAGCAGTTCTTC. Amino acid sequence: CSAERGGGLDEQFF.

J is TRBJ1-1 and V is TRBV29-1; no definite D call. Germline values: CDR1 SQVTM, CDR2 ANQGSEA. CDR3 length equals 11 residues. Trimming left V 3 bases short and J 4 bases short, with 6 bases between. The CDR3 DNA reads as TGCAGCGTTGAGATGGGCACTGAAGCTTTCTTT. It yields the protein CSVEMGTEAFF.